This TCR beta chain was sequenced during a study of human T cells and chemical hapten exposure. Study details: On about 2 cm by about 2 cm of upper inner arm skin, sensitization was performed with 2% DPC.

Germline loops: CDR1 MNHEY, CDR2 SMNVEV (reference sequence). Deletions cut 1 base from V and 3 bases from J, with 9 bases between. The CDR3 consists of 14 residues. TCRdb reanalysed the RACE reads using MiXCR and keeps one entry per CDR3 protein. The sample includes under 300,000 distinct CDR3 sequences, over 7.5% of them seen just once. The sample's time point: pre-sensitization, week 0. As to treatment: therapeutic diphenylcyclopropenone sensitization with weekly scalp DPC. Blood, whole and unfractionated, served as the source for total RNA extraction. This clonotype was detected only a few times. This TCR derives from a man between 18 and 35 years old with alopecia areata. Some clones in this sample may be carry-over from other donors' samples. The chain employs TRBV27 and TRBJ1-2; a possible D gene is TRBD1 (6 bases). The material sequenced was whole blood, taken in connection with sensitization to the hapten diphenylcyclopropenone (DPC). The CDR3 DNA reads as TGTGCCAGCAGTTTATTGAGGACAGACTATGGCTACACCTTC. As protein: CASSLLRTDYGYTF.